This TCR beta chain is from a study of OX40 agonist ivuxolimab in advanced cancers. Whole-study findings and limits: Clonal expansion in partial responders at 0.1-3.0 mg/kg ranked among the lowest. Not determined was the antigen specificity of the expanded peripheral T cells.

Concerning this clone itself: Antigen unknown.

The CDR3 is made up of 15 amino acids. The germline V gene encodes CDR1 SGHTA and CDR2 FQGNSA. V lost 3 bases to trimming and J lost 2 bases, with 12 bases between them. TCRdb keeps only in-frame clones here, not all; method: immunoSEQ multiplex PCR. This repertoire shows more than 65,000 clones, 88% found once; its top ten account for 0.8% to 1.3%. Sampled blood was obtained at baseline, cycle 4 day 1, and cycle 7 day 1. The sequence derives from an adult with an advanced solid tumor such as melanoma, head and neck, liver or kidney cancer. The V call is TRBV7-2, the J call TRBJ2-3; D unclear. The sequences come from CD4+ or CD8+ T cells sorted from blood, collected in a trial of the OX40 agonist ivuxolimab. The CDR3 nucleotides read TGTGCCAGCAGCTTCTACGGGTCTATCACAGATACGCAGTATTTT. Protein product: CASSFYGSITDTQYF.